This is a list of T cell receptor beta chains from one sample in a study of PD-1 blockade in classical Hodgkin lymphoma. Produced via immunoSEQ multiplex PCR; TCRdb's table is partial and in-frame only. The sample consists of about 39,000 clones, about 77% of them appearing once. The sample in question was peripheral blood mononuclear cells (PBMCs), obtained before the fourth cycle of nivolumab. Receptor source: a human donor with classical Hodgkin lymphoma. Each CDR3 is given with its conserved first and last residue. Fields, in order: D gene, J gene, V gene, clone size, CDR3 protein, CDR3 DNA. A D gene is named only where the DNA matches it firmly. Only some rows state a clone size, as once, few, many or a class for expanded clones.

D: NA
J: TRBJ1-2
V: TRBV2
size: once
CDR3: CASSSDRDNYGYTF
DNA: TGTGCCAGCAGCTCGGACAGAGACAACTATGGCTACACCTTC

D: TRBD1
J: TRBJ2-1
V: TRBV7-3
size: few
CDR3: CASSLGQGSYNEQFF
DNA: TGTGCCAGCAGCCTTGGACAGGGTTCCTACAATGAGCAGTTCTTC

D: TRBD2
J: TRBJ2-5
V: TRBV10-3
size: NA
CDR3: CAISDPSGTKETQYF
DNA: TGTGCCATCAGTGATCCTAGCGGTACCAAAGAGACCCAGTACTTC

D: TRBD1
J: TRBJ1-1
V: TRBV29-1
size: few
CDR3: CSVVRQGGSTEAFF
DNA: TGCAGCGTTGTTAGACAGGGAGGATCCACTGAAGCTTTCTTT

D: NA
J: TRBJ2-4
V: TRBV28
size: NA
CDR3: CASLDPAKNIQYF
DNA: TGTGCCAGTCTGGACCCAGCCAAAAACATTCAGTACTTC

D: TRBD1
J: TRBJ1-6
V: TRBV11-3
size: NA
CDR3: CASSTGQGFGGNSPLHF
DNA: TGTGCCAGCAGCACCGGACAGGGGTTTGGGGGGAACTCACCCCTCCACTTT

D: NA
J: TRBJ2-2
V: TRBV5-1
size: NA
CDR3: CASSLEGIAGAGELFF
DNA: TGCGCCAGCAGCTTGGAAGGGATTGCTGGCGCCGGGGAGCTGTTTTTT

D: NA
J: TRBJ2-2
V: TRBV10-3
size: NA
CDR3: CAIRRPVTGELFF
DNA: TGTGCCATCAGGAGGCCGGTAACCGGGGAGCTGTTTTTT

D: NA
J: TRBJ1-1
V: TRBV18
size: NA
CDR3: CASSPPLSTPIEAFF
DNA: TGTGCCAGCTCACCACCCTTATCGACCCCCATTGAAGCTTTCTTT

D: TRBD1
J: TRBJ1-1
V: TRBV19
size: NA
CDR3: CASTYKGGASTEAFF
DNA: TGTGCCAGTACTTATAAAGGGGGCGCGAGCACTGAAGCTTTCTTT

D: TRBD1
J: TRBJ1-2
V: TRBV28
size: NA
CDR3: CASSPQTGDPSYGYTF
DNA: TGTGCCAGCAGTCCCCAGACAGGGGATCCCTCCTATGGCTACACCTTC

D: NA
J: TRBJ2-5
V: TRBV2
size: NA
CDR3: CASSFASPGGETQYF
DNA: TGTGCCAGCAGCTTCGCAAGTCCCGGCGGCGAGACCCAGTACTTC

D: NA
J: TRBJ2-2
V: TRBV5-1
size: NA
CDR3: CASSLVLEWPGELFF
DNA: TGCGCCAGCAGCTTGGTTTTAGAATGGCCCGGGGAGCTGTTTTTT

D: NA
J: TRBJ1-2
V: TRBV7-8
size: medium-sized
CDR3: CASGTAEIYGYTF
DNA: TGTGCCAGTGGGACGGCGGAAATCTATGGCTACACCTTC

D: TRBD1
J: TRBJ1-3
V: TRBV10-3
size: NA
CDR3: CATREGAGNTIYF
DNA: TGTGCCACCCGGGAGGGGGCGGGAAACACCATATATTTT

D: NA
J: TRBJ2-1
V: TRBV7-3
size: NA
CDR3: CASSLTAAHNEQFF
DNA: TGTGCCAGCAGCTTAACGGCAGCCCACAATGAGCAGTTCTTC

D: NA
J: TRBJ1-2
V: TRBV11-2
size: few
CDR3: CASSFIEHWNYGYTF
DNA: TGTGCCAGCAGTTTTATCGAGCACTGGAACTATGGCTACACCTTC

D: NA
J: TRBJ1-2
V: TRBV7-3
size: NA
CDR3: CASSLGGNYGYTF
DNA: TGTGCCAGCAGCTTAGGAGGGAACTATGGCTACACCTTC

D: TRBD1
J: TRBJ2-3
V: TRBV29-1
size: once
CDR3: CSVGHGTGGAMGTDTQYF
DNA: TGCAGCGTTGGCCACGGGACAGGGGGCGCGATGGGCACAGATACGCAGTATTTT

D: NA
J: TRBJ1-6
V: TRBV5-1
size: NA
CDR3: CASSPEGGFYNSPLHF
DNA: TGCGCCAGCAGCCCGGAGGGTGGTTTCTATAATTCACCCCTCCACTTT

D: NA
J: TRBJ1-2
V: TRBV6-6
size: NA
CDR3: CASSYPQGQGGYTF
DNA: TGTGCCAGCAGTTATCCACAGGGCCAGGGGGGCTACACCTTC

D: TRBD1
J: TRBJ2-1
V: TRBV7-9
size: NA
CDR3: CASSLGGTETEQFF
DNA: TGTGCCAGCAGCTTAGGGGGGACAGAAACTGAGCAGTTCTTC

D: TRBD1
J: TRBJ2-7
V: TRBV29-1
size: once
CDR3: CSVDGQGYEQYF
DNA: TGCAGCGTTGATGGACAGGGCTACGAGCAGTACTTC

D: NA
J: TRBJ1-5
V: TRBV28
size: NA
CDR3: CASSLLDSNQPQHF
DNA: TGTGCCAGCAGTTTATTGGATAGCAATCAGCCCCAGCATTTT

D: TRBD2
J: TRBJ2-3
V: TRBV19
size: NA
CDR3: CASSTLAGGTDTQYF
DNA: TGTGCCAGTAGTACCCTAGCGGGGGGGACAGATACGCAGTATTTT

D: TRBD1
J: TRBJ1-1
V: TRBV6-5
size: NA
CDR3: CASSYSDRVITEAFF
DNA: TGTGCCAGCAGTTACTCGGACAGGGTGATCACTGAAGCTTTCTTT

D: NA
J: TRBJ2-3
V: TRBV7-2
size: NA
CDR3: CASSSSTDTQYF
DNA: TGTGCCAGCAGCTCAAGCACAGATACGCAGTATTTT

D: NA
J: TRBJ1-5
V: TRBV7-2
size: NA
CDR3: CASSSWTGEPQHF
DNA: TGTGCCAGCAGCTCCTGGACTGGGGAGCCCCAGCATTTT

D: NA
J: TRBJ1-1
V: TRBV5-4
size: NA
CDR3: CASSPPFNTEAFF
DNA: TGTGCCAGCAGTCCCCCATTTAACACTGAAGCTTTCTTT

D: NA
J: TRBJ2-5
V: TRBV7-9
size: NA
CDR3: CASSFSGRETQYF
DNA: TGTGCCAGCAGCTTCTCAGGGCGAGAGACCCAGTACTTC

D: NA
J: TRBJ1-1
V: TRBV6-1
size: NA
CDR3: CASSELKTYITEAFF
DNA: TGTGCCAGCAGTGAATTAAAGACCTATATCACTGAAGCTTTCTTT

D: NA
J: TRBJ1-1
V: TRBV10-3
size: NA
CDR3: CAISESEAGTEAFF
DNA: TGTGCCATCAGTGAGTCGGAAGCGGGCACTGAAGCTTTCTTT

D: TRBD2
J: TRBJ2-3
V: TRBV18
size: NA
CDR3: CASSPASGSTDTQYF
DNA: TGTGCCAGCTCACCAGCTAGCGGTAGCACAGATACGCAGTATTTT

D: TRBD1
J: TRBJ1-2
V: TRBV7-2
size: NA
CDR3: CASSLDSDRGRGYTF
DNA: TGTGCCAGCAGCTTAGATAGCGACAGGGGGCGCGGCTACACCTTC

D: NA
J: TRBJ2-5
V: TRBV7-6
size: NA
CDR3: CASSSGLQETQYF
DNA: TGTGCCAGCAGCTCGGGTCTCCAAGAGACCCAGTACTTC

D: TRBD1
J: TRBJ1-1
V: TRBV19
size: NA
CDR3: CASTEGTGGVGTEAFF
DNA: TGTGCCAGTACCGAAGGGACAGGGGGCGTAGGCACTGAAGCTTTCTTT

D: NA
J: TRBJ2-6
V: TRBV19
size: NA
CDR3: CASSIVQRANVLTF
DNA: TGTGCCAGTAGTATAGTCCAAAGGGCCAACGTCCTGACTTTC

D: NA
J: TRBJ2-1
V: TRBV5-1
size: NA
CDR3: CASSQQGPYNEQFF
DNA: TGCGCCAGCAGCCAACAGGGTCCCTACAATGAGCAGTTCTTC